This entry lists 5 T cell receptor beta chains sequenced from one sample in a study of T cells in Graves' hyperthyroidism and ophthalmopathy. What was amplified from RNA transcripts were TCR beta CDR3 regions. The TCR CDR3 first-round RT-PCR relied on the HTBI primer set. TCRdb ran MiXCR on the multiplex PCR reads and lists one entry per CDR3 protein. This table has 45,000 to 75,000 distinct CDR3 sequences, about 49% appearing once. The sequencing sample was made of blood. These receptors were collected from a woman aged 30 to 39 with Graves' ophthalmopathy.

This clonotype was seen a few times. This rearrangement joins TRBV6-1 to TRBJ2-4; 11 nucleotides agree with TRBD1. V lost 3 bases to trimming and J lost 0 bases; unmatched junction nucleotides: 7. This CDR3 contains 18 residues. Germline loops: CDR1 MNHNS, CDR2 SASEGT. DNA for the CDR3: TGTGCCAGCAGTGACCGGGGACAGGGGGGCATAGCCAAAAACATTCAGTACTTC. Residues: CASSDRGQGGIAKNIQYF.

A note on this clonotype: The missing conserved phenylalanine or tryptophan at the end of this CDR3 makes a read error likely. This chain joins TRBV7-9 and TRBJ2-1; 7 bases match TRBD1. V trimming: 4 bases; J trimming: 7 bases; junction bases outside the gene matches: 7. Germline V gene lookup returns CDR1 SEHNR and CDR2 FQNEAQ (reference sequence). This CDR3 has 14 amino acids. The CDR3: CASSSAKTGNEQFC. The DNA of the CDR3 is TGTGCCAGCAGCTCAGCCAAGACAGGGAATGAGCAGTTCTGC.

The chain couples TRBV10-2 to TRBJ1-4; possibly TRBD1 for D (5 bases). CDR1 and CDR2 from the germline V gene are WSHSY and SAAADI. Trimming left V 2 bases short and J 10 bases short, with 11 bases between. The CDR3 extends over 13 amino acids. As DNA, the CDR3 is TGCGCCAGCAGTGAGCTTAGGGGCGGAAAACTGTTTTTT. Protein product: CASSELRGGKLFF.

The table lists this clonotype with many counts. A much larger clone lies one base from this, so it may be a read error. The chain couples TRBV11-3 to TRBJ2-7; possible D gene TRBD1, 6 bases. The germline CDR1 and CDR2 sequences are SGHNT and YENEEA. CDR3 length: 14 residues. The V end lost 0 bases, the J end lost 2 bases, and 8 bases lay between the germline ends. CDR3 amino acids: CASSLDRGAYEQYF. The CDR3 coding sequence is TGTGCCAGCAGCTTAGACAGGGGTGCCTACGAGCAGTACTTC.

The genes are TRBV5-1 and TRBJ2-5, with 8 bases that match TRBD1. With 3 bases clipped from V and 5 bases from J, the junction kept 9 bases outside the gene matches. The CDR3 sequence is 15 residues long. The germline gives CDR1 SGHRS, CDR2 YFSETQ. CDR3 region: CASSSGQGGYETQYF. CDR3 nucleotide sequence: TGCGCCAGCAGCTCTGGACAGGGAGGTTACGAGACCCAGTACTTC.